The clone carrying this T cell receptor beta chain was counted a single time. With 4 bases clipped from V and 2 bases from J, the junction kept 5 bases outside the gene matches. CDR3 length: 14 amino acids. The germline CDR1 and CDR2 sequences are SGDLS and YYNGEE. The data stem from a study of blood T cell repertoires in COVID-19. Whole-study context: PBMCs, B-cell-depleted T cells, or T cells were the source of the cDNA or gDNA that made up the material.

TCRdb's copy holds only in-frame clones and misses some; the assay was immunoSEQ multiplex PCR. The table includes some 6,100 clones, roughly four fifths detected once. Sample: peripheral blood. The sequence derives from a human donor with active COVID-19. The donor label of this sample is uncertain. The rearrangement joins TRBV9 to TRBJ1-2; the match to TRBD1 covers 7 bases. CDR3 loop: CASSPGTDNYGYTF. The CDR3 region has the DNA TGTGCCAGCAGCCCAGGGACAGACAACTATGGCTACACCTTC.